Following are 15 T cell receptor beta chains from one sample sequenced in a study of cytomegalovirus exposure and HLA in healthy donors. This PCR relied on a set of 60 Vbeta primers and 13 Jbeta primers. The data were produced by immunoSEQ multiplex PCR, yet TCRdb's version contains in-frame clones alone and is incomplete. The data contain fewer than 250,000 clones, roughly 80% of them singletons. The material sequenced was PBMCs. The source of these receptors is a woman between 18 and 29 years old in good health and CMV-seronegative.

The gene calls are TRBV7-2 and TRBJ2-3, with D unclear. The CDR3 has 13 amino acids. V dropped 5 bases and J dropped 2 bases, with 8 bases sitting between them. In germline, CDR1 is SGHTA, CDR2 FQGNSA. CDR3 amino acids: CASSPGDTDTQYF. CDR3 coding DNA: TGTGCCAGCAGCCCGGGTGACACAGATACGCAGTATTTT.

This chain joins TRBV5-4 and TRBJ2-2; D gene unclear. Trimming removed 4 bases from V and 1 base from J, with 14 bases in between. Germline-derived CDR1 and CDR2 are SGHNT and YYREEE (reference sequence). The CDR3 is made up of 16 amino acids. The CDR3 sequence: CASSPEFVWNTGELFF. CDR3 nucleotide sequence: TGTGCCAGCAGCCCGGAGTTTGTTTGGAACACCGGGGAGCTGTTTTTT. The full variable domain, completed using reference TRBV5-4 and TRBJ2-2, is ETGVTQSPTHLIKTRGQQVTLRCSSQSGHNTVSWYQQALGQGPQFIFQYYREEENGRGNFPPRFSGLQFPNYSSELNVNALELDDSALYLCASSPEFVWNTGELFFGEGSRLTVL.

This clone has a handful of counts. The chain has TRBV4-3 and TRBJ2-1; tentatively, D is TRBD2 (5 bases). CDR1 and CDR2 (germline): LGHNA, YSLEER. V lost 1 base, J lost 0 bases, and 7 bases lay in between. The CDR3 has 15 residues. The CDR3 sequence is CASSQGESSYNEQFF. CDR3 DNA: TGCGCCAGCAGCCAAGGGGAGAGCTCCTACAATGAGCAGTTCTTC.

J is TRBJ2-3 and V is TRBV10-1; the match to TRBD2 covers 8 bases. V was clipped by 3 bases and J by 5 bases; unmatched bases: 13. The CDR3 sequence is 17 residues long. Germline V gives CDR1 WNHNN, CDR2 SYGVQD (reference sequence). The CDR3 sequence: CASSEPLSGSNQDTQYF. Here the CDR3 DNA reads TGCGCCAGCAGTGAACCACTGAGCGGGAGTAATCAAGATACGCAGTATTTT.

This CDR3 is CASSPSDRGNQPQHF. The CDR3 coding sequence is TGTGCCAGCAGCCCATCGGACAGGGGGAACCAGCCCCAGCATTTT. The chain employs TRBV7-9 and TRBJ1-5, with 10 bases identical to TRBD1. The CDR3 contains 15 residues. Unmatched junction bases numbered 8, after V lost 5 bases and J lost 7 bases. Germline values: CDR1 SEHNR, CDR2 FQNEAQ (reference sequence). The full variable domain, completed using reference TRBV7-9 and TRBJ1-5, is DTGVSQNPRHKITKRGQNVTFRCDPISEHNRLYWYRQTLGQGPEFLTYFQNEAQLEKSRLLSDRFSAERPKGSFSTLEIQRTEQGDSAMYLCASSPSDRGNQPQHFGDGTRLSIL.

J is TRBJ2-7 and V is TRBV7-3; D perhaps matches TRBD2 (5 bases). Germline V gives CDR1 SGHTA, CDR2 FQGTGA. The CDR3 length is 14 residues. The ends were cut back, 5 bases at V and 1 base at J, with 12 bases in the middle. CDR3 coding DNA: TGTGCCAGCAGCCCGGACTCATTTTCCTACGAGCAGTACTTC. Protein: CASSPDSFSYEQYF.

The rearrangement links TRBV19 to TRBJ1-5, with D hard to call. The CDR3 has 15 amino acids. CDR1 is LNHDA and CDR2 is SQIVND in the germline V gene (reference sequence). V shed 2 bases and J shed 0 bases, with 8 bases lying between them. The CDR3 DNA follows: TGTGCCAGTAGTATACAACGGTTTAGCAATCAGCCCCAGCATTTT. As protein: CASSIQRFSNQPQHF.

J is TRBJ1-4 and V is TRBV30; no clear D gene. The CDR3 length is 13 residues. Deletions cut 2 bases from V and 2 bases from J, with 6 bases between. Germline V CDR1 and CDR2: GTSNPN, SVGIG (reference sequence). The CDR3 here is CAWSRETNEKLFF. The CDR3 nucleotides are TGTGCCTGGAGTAGGGAGACTAATGAAAAACTGTTTTTT. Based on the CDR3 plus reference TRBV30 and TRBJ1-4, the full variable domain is SQTIHQWPATLVQPVGSPLSLECTVEGTSNPNLYWYRQAAGRGLQLLFYSVGIGQISSEVPQNLSASRPQDRQFILSSKKLLLSDSGFYLCAWSRETNEKLFFGSGTQLSVL.

The CDR3 reads CASSWRSDVSPLHF. CDR3 nucleotides: TGTGCCAGCAGCTGGAGATCCGACGTGTCTCCCCTCCACTTT. V and J are TRBV5-6 and TRBJ1-6; the D is unclear. CDR3 length equals 14 residues. The V end lost 3 bases, the J end lost 13 bases, and 17 bases lay between the germline ends. In germline, CDR1 is SGHDT, CDR2 YYEEEE.

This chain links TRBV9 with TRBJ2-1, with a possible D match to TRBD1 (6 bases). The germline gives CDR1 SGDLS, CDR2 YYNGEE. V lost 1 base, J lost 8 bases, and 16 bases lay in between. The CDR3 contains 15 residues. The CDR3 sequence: CASSVMDSYVDEQFF. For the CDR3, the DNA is TGTGCCAGCAGCGTAATGGACAGTTACGTGGATGAGCAGTTCTTC.

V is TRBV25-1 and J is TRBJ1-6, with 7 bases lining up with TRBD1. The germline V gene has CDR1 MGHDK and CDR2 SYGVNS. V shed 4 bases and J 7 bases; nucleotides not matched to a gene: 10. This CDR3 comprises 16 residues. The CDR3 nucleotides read TGTGCCAGCAGTGGCCCGGGGACAGCTCTCAATTCACCCCTCCACTTT. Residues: CASSGPGTALNSPLHF.

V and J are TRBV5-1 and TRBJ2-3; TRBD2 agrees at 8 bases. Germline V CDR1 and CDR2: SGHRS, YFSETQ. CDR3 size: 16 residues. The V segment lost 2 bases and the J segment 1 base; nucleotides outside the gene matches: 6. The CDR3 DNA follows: TGCGCCAGCAGCTTCGAAGGAGCGGGGGGCACAGATACGCAGTATTTT. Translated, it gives CASSFEGAGGTDTQYF.

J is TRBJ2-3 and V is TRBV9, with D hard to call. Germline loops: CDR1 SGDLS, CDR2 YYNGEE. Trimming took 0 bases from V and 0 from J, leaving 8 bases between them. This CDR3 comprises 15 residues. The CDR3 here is CASSVVGRSTDTQYF. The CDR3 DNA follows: TGTGCCAGCAGCGTAGTGGGCCGGAGCACAGATACGCAGTATTTT.

CDR3 sequence reads: CASSLAQGVTEAFF. In DNA, the CDR3 is TGCGCCAGCAGCTTGGCCCAGGGGGTAACTGAAGCTTTCTTT. The chain couples TRBV5-1 to TRBJ1-1; 7 bases are a match to TRBD1. There are 14 residues in the CDR3. V shed 0 bases and J 5 bases; nucleotides not matched to a gene: 4. Germline CDR1 SGHRS, CDR2 YFSETQ.

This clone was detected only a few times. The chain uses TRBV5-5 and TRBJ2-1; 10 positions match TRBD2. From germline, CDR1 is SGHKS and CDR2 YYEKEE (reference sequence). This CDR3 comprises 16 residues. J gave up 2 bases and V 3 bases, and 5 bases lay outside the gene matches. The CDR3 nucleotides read TGTGCCAGCAGCTCCTCCCTAGCGGGAGCCTACAATGAGCAGTTCTTC. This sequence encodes CASSSSLAGAYNEQFF.